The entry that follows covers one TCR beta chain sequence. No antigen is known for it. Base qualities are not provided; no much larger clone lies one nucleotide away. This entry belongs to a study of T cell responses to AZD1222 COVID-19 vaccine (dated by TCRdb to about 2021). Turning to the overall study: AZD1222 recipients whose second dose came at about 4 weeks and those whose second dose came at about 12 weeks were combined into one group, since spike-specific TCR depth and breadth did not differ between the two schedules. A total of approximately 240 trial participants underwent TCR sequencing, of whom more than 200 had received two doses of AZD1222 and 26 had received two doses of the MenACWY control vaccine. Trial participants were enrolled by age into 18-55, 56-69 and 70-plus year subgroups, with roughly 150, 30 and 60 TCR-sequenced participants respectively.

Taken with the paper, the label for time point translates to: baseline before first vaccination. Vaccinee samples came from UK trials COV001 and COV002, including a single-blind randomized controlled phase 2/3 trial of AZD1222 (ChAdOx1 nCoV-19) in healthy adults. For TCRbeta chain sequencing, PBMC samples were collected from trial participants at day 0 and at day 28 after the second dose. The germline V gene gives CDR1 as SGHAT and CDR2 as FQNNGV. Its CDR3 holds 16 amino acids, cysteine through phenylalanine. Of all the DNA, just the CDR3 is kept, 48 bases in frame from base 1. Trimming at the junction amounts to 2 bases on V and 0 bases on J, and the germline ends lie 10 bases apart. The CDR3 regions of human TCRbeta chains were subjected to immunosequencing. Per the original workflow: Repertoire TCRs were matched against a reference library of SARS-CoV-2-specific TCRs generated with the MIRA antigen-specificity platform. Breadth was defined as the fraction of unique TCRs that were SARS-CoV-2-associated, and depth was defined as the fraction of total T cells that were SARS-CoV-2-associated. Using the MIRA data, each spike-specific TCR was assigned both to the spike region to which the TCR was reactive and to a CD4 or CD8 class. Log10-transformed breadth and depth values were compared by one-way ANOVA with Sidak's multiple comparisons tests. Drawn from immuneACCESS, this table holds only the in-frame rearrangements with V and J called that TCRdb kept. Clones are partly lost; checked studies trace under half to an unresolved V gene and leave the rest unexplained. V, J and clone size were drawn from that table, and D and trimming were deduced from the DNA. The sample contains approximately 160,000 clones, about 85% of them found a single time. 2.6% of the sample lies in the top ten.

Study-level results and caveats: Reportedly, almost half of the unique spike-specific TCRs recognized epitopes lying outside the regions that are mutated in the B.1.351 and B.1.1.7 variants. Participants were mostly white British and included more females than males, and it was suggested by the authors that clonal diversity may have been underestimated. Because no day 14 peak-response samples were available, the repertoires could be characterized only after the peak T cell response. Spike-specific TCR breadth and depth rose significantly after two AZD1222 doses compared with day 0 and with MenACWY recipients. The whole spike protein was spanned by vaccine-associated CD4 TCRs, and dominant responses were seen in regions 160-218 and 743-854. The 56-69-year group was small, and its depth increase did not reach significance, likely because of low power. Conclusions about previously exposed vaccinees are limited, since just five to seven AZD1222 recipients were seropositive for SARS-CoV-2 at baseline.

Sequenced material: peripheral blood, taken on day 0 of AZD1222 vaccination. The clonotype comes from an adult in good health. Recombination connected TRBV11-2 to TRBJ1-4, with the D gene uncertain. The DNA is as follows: TGTGCCAGCAGCTTAAGTCTGAGGGCAACTAATGAAAAACTGTTTTTT. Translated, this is CASSLSLRATNEKLFF.